One and the same sample provided the 23 T cell receptor beta chains below, sequenced in a study of graft-versus-host responses after intestinal transplantation. This table comes from immunoSEQ multiplex PCR, and its TCRdb copy is limited to in-frame clones, with some not included. The data contain 90,000 to 130,000 clones, approximately 93% of them seen just once; the ten biggest clones take up roughly 1.2%. Antigens of these TCRs are unknown. Sample: unstimulated CD8+ T cells sorted from spleen or lymph node cells, taken before transplant. These receptor sequences come from a human donor who was the organ donor for an intestinal transplant.

V usage is TRBV7-9 and J usage is TRBJ2-3, with 8 bases matching TRBD1. Per germline, CDR1 SEHNR and CDR2 FQNEAQ (reference sequence). After removal of 0 bases from V and 4 bases from J, the junction contained 3 bases not matched to a gene. The length of the CDR3 is 15 residues. CDR3: CASSLAGQGPDTQYF. The CDR3 DNA reads TGTGCCAGCAGCTTAGCTGGACAGGGCCCAGATACGCAGTATTTT.

The chain joins TRBV19 to TRBJ2-5, with 7 bases matching TRBD1. CDR3 length: 16 residues. V lost 2 bases, J lost 4 bases, and 10 bases stayed unmatched. Germline V gene lookup returns CDR1 LNHDA and CDR2 SQIVND (reference sequence). For the CDR3, the DNA is TGTGCCAGTAGTATATGGGGACAGAACTTGGGAGAGACCCAGTACTTC. Encoded protein: CASSIWGQNLGETQYF.

This clone was seen once. The V gene is TRBV5-1, the J gene TRBJ2-1; TRBD2 matches 11 bases. Germline CDR1 SGHRS, CDR2 YFSETQ. The CDR3 extends over 16 amino acids. Trimming took 1 base from V and 8 from J; bases not matched to a gene: 8. The CDR3 region has the DNA TGCGCCAGCAGCTTGATGGGTAGCGGGAGGGCCGATGAGCAGTTCTTC. This translates into CASSLMGSGRADEQFF. Supplemented by reference TRBV5-1 and TRBJ2-1, the full variable domain reads KAGVTQTPRYLIKTRGQQVTLSCSPISGHRSVSWYQQTPGQGLQFLFEYFSETQRNKGNFPGRFSGRQFSNSRSEMNVSTLELGDSALYLCASSLMGSGRADEQFFGPGTRLTVL.

The chain links TRBV6-5 to TRBJ1-5, with 9 bases lining up with TRBD1. Per the germline V gene, CDR1 is MNHEY and CDR2 is SVGAGI. Losses at the gene ends were 7 bases for V and 3 bases for J; bases not matched to a gene: 7. The CDR3 consists of 15 residues. This CDR3 reads CASIVGTGPNQPQHF. DNA for the CDR3: TGTGCCAGCATTGTGGGGACAGGGCCCAATCAGCCCCAGCATTTT.

V gene TRBV27 combines with J gene TRBJ2-5; D possibly corresponds to TRBD1 (6 bases). The germline V and J ends were trimmed by 5 bases and 7 bases, with 11 bases remaining between them. This CDR3 region has 12 residues. Germline CDR1 MNHEY, CDR2 SMNVEV (reference sequence). CDR3 sequence (DNA): TGTGCCAGCAGTCAGGGGCGCGGGACCCAGTACTTC. Translating gives CASSQGRGTQYF.

V is TRBV13 and J is TRBJ2-7; D may match TRBD1 or TRBD2 (5 bases each). The CDR3 length is 15 residues. Germline V CDR1 and CDR2: PRHDT, FYEKMQ (reference sequence). Trimming removed 3 bases from V and 5 bases from J, with 17 bases in between. CDR3 DNA sequence: TGTGCCAGCAGCTTGGAAACCGGGACCCACCACGAGCAGTACTTC. It encodes CASSLETGTHHEQYF.

This sequence joins TRBV6-4 and TRBJ2-7; possibly TRBD1 for D (6 bases). CDR1 and CDR2 from the germline V gene are MRHNA and SNTAGT. This CDR3 contains 13 residues. Between the trimmed V and J ends, which lost 5 bases and 2 bases, there was a span of 10 bases. In nucleotides, the CDR3 is TGTGCCAGCAGTTCGACAGGTGCCTACGAGCAGTACTTC. This sequence encodes CASSSTGAYEQYF.

The rearrangement joins TRBV7-3 to TRBJ2-7; D call uncertain. The CDR3 sequence is 15 residues long. The germline CDR1 and CDR2 sequences are SGHTA and FQGTGA. Trimming shortened V by 5 bases and J by 1 base, and 15 bases separated the two germline ends. Written as DNA, the CDR3 is TGTGCCAGCAGCCTAGGTGTTGGCGGATCCTACGAGCAGTACTTC. It is translated as CASSLGVGGSYEQYF.

The CDR3 coding sequence is TGTGCCAGCAGTGATTGGACTAGCGGAGGTAGTTACAATGAGCAGTTCTTC. It yields the protein CASSDWTSGGSYNEQFF. The chain is built from TRBV25-1 and TRBJ2-1, with 10 bases lining up with TRBD2. The V segment lost 3 bases and the J segment 4 bases; nucleotides outside the gene matches: 9. CDR1 is MGHDK, CDR2 SYGVNS, per germline. The CDR3 runs 17 residues.

V and J are TRBV2 and TRBJ2-3; 8 nucleotides match TRBD1. The CDR3 contains 15 residues. Trimming removed 4 bases from V and 1 base from J; junction bases left unmatched: 4. The germline gives CDR1 SNHLY, CDR2 FYNNEI. The CDR3 DNA reads as TGTGCCAGCAGTGGGGGACAGGAGGGCACAGATACGCAGTATTTT. Amino acids: CASSGGQEGTDTQYF.

The DNA of the CDR3 is TGTGCCAGCAGGCCCGGGACAGGTCTCTCTGGGGCCAACGTCCTGACTTTC. Its translation: CASRPGTGLSGANVLTF. V usage is TRBV2 and J usage is TRBJ2-6, with 8 bases lining up with TRBD1. CDR1 SNHLY and CDR2 FYNNEI come from the germline V gene. The CDR3 runs to 17 residues. V gave up 6 bases and J gave up 0 bases; unmatched junction bases: 7.

The rearrangement links TRBV6-5 to TRBJ1-3; D might be TRBD1 (5 bases). Germline V gene lookup returns CDR1 MNHEY and CDR2 SVGAGI. Between the trimmed V and J ends, which lost 6 bases and 14 bases, there was a span of 14 bases. The CDR3 covers 11 residues. Written as DNA, the CDR3 is TGTGCCAGCAGCAACCTCAGGGAGCTATATTTT. Encoded protein: CASSNLRELYF.

The rearrangement links TRBV9 to TRBJ2-1; tentatively, D is TRBD1 or TRBD2 (5 bases each). Germline assignment: CDR1 SGDLS and CDR2 YYNGEE. The CDR3 totals 15 residues. With 3 bases removed from V and 2 bases from J, the gap between germline ends came to 12 bases. CDR3 nucleotides: TGTGCCAGCAGCGGAAGGGACCTCCCCTACAATGAGCAGTTCTTC. Protein: CASSGRDLPYNEQFF.

This clone appeared a single time. The V and J genes are TRBV5-5 and TRBJ2-7, with D hard to call. The CDR3 extends over 13 amino acids. Trimming left V 4 bases short and J 6 bases short, with 14 bases between. The germline CDR1 and CDR2 sequences are SGHKS and YYEKEE (reference sequence). The CDR3, as DNA: TGTGCCAGCAGCAGCCCAGACGGGCCCGAGCAGTACTTC. Translation: CASSSPDGPEQYF.

The chain carries TRBV7-2 and TRBJ2-5, with 12 positions matching TRBD2. V shed 5 bases and J 5 bases; nucleotides not matched to a gene: 12. Germline V lookup: CDR1 SGHTA, CDR2 FQGNSA. The CDR3 runs to 17 residues. The CDR3 loop reads CASSLLTSGSLVETQYF. CDR3 bases: TGTGCCAGCAGCCTTCTGACTAGCGGGAGTCTTGTGGAGACCCAGTACTTC.

This sequence joins TRBV4-1 and TRBJ2-3, with 14 bases lining up with TRBD2. CDR3 size: 16 residues. Germline loops: CDR1 MGHRA, CDR2 YSYEKL. V shed 3 bases and J 4 bases; nucleotides not matched to a gene: 3. This CDR3 is CASSQTSGRAPDTQYF. CDR3 in DNA: TGCGCCAGCAGCCAGACTAGCGGGAGGGCCCCAGATACGCAGTATTTT.

This clone occurred once. V usage is TRBV5-1 and J usage is TRBJ2-1; 11 bases map to TRBD2. Trimming at V came to 3 bases and at J to 7 bases, leaving 9 bases not matched to a gene. The CDR3 runs to 16 residues. Germline V gene lookup returns CDR1 SGHRS and CDR2 YFSETQ. CDR3 nucleotides: TGCGCCAGCAGCTCGTCCTTAGCGGGAGGGCCTAATGAGCAGTTCTTC. Protein sequence: CASSSSLAGGPNEQFF.

This CDR3 reads CASSLLGGREEKLFF. In DNA, the CDR3 is TGTGCCAGCAGTTTATTGGGGGGGCGAGAAGAAAAACTGTTTTTT. V and J are TRBV28 and TRBJ1-4, with D perhaps matching TRBD1 (6 bases). The V gene lost 1 base and the J gene lost 8 bases, with 14 bases spanning the gap. This CDR3 is 15 amino acids long. The germline CDR1 and CDR2 sequences are MDHEN and SYDVKM.

The chain has TRBV5-1 and TRBJ2-1, with 7 bases lining up with TRBD2. Per the germline V gene, CDR1 is SGHRS and CDR2 is YFSETQ. CDR3 length: 15 residues. The trim removed 3 bases at V and 0 bases at J, leaving 3 bases unmatched. CDR3 DNA: TGCGCCAGCAGCTCGACTAGCAACTCCTACAATGAGCAGTTCTTC. Translating it yields CASSSTSNSYNEQFF.

V gene TRBV6-5 combines with J gene TRBJ2-7; 10 positions agree with TRBD1. Germline CDR1 is MNHEY and CDR2 is SVGAGI. Trimming removed 10 bases from V and 3 bases from J; junction bases left unmatched: 6. This CDR3 comprises 13 residues. CDR3 in DNA: TGTGCCACCCCTGGGACAGGGGACTACGAGCAGTACTTC. This gives the protein CATPGTGDYEQYF.

The chain joins TRBV2 to TRBJ2-7; D is tentatively TRBD1 or TRBD2 (5 bases each). Trimming removed 3 bases at V and 2 bases at J, with 14 bases between. Germline V gives CDR1 SNHLY, CDR2 FYNNEI. This CDR3 spans 15 amino acids. The chain's CDR3 is CASSDPLRGTYEQYF. The CDR3 nucleotides are TGTGCCAGCAGTGACCCGCTGAGGGGAACCTACGAGCAGTACTTC. Full variable domain (remainder filled in from reference TRBV2 and TRBJ2-7): EPEVTQTPSHQVTQMGQEVILRCVPISNHLYFYWYRQILGQKVEFLVSFYNNEISEKSEIFDDQFSVERPDGSNFTLKIRSTKLEDSAMYFCASSDPLRGTYEQYFGPGTRLTVT.

The CDR3 is CASSLLAGADTQYF. In DNA, the CDR3 is TGTGCCAGCAGCTTATTAGCGGGAGCGGATACGCAGTATTTT. The chain combines TRBV7-9 with TRBJ2-3; 9 bases are shared with TRBD2. Per the germline V gene, CDR1 is SEHNR and CDR2 is FQNEAQ (reference sequence). The CDR3 runs 14 residues. Unmatched junction bases numbered 3, after V lost 2 bases and J lost 6 bases.

The chain joins TRBV30 to TRBJ1-1, with TRBD1 matching 7 bases. Germline V gives CDR1 GTSNPN, CDR2 SVGIG (reference sequence). With V trimmed by 2 bases and J by 4 bases, 4 bases remained unmatched. The CDR3 has 13 amino acids. CDR3 in DNA: TGTGCCTGGAGTACGACAGGGACCACTGAAGCTTTCTTT. Protein sequence: CAWSTTGTTEAFF.